A selection of T cell receptor beta chains follows, all from one sample in a study of T-cell reconstitution after alpha-beta-depleted transplantation in children. Using its own MiXCR run on the PCR reads, TCRdb lists one record per CDR3 protein. Among 350,000 to 400,000 distinct CDR3 sequences, 10% to 15% were seen once, and the ten largest hold roughly 4.3%. Sequenced material: PBMCs, taken from the stem cell graft. The receptors originated from a human donor who donated a stem cell graft to a child with Fanconi anemia. The CDR3 runs from the conserved cysteine through the conserved F or W. A D gene is named only where the DNA matches it firmly. Part of the rows lack a size; the others show once, few, many or a class for expanded clones.

CDR3 DNA,CDR3 protein,J gene,V gene,clone size,D gene
TGTGCCAGCAGCCGGGACTCCTCCCCGGGGACCGGGGGGGAGCTGTTTTTT,CASSRDSSPGTGGELFF,TRBJ2-2,TRBV7-3,-,-
TGTGCCACCGCGGGCGACGGAACCTATGGCTACACCTTC,CATAGDGTYGYTF,TRBJ1-2,TRBV10-3,few,-
TGTGCCACCAGTAGCCCGAACACCGGGGAGCTGTTTTTT,CATSSPNTGELFF,TRBJ2-2,TRBV24-1,-,-
TGTGCCACCAGCAGAGAATTTGCCCTGACAGGGGATACGCAGTATTTT,CATSREFALTGDTQYF,TRBJ2-3,TRBV15,-,TRBD1
TGTGCCAGCAGCTTCCTAGGGCGCAATGAGCAGTTCTTC,CASSFLGRNEQFF,TRBJ2-1,TRBV5-5,many,-
TGTGCCAGCAGTTTGGCAATCCTAGGTGGGGCCAACGTCCTGACTTTC,CASSLAILGGANVLTF,TRBJ2-6,TRBV28,many,-
TGCGCCAGCAGCCAAGTTTCAAGGGCCATCTATGGCTACACCTTC,CASSQVSRAIYGYTF,TRBJ1-2,TRBV4-3,many,-
TGCGCCAGCAGCCCTACGGGTGGTACTAAGAACACTGAAGCTTTCTTT,CASSPTGGTKNTEAFF,TRBJ1-1,TRBV4-1,-,-
TGCAGCGCCGGGGGAGGGGATGAGCCCCAGCATTTT,CSAGGGDEPQHF,TRBJ1-5,TRBV29-1,-,-
TGTGCCATAGGGACAGGGGGCTACGAGCAGTACTTC,CAIGTGGYEQYF,TRBJ2-7,TRBV6-1,many,TRBD1
TGCAGCGTCATTACAGGGGGCGGGGAGACCCAGTACTTC,CSVITGGGETQYF,TRBJ2-5,TRBV29-1,few,TRBD1